The next 11 T cell receptor beta chains were all read from a single sample in a study of shared clonotypes between healthy human individuals. Only in-frame clones appear in the TCRdb table, and some are missing; sequencing was by immunoSEQ multiplex PCR. The table includes 850,000 to 1,100,000 clones, 60% to 85% detected once. The sequencing sample was made of memory CD4+ T cells from PBMCs. The sample's subset: CD45RA-negative fraction. Receptors were obtained from a man aged 18 to 29 in good health. Some clones in this sample may be carry-over from other donors' samples.

J is TRBJ1-1 and V is TRBV28, with D perhaps matching TRBD1 (5 bases). The CDR3 runs 16 residues. Germline V gene sequence: CDR1 MDHEN, CDR2 SYDVKM. The V and J ends lost 6 bases and 0 bases respectively, with 17 bases between them. The CDR3 sequence: CASRDPGRRLNTEAFF. DNA for the CDR3: TGTGCCAGCAGGGATCCGGGACGGAGGTTGAACACTGAAGCTTTCTTT.

This clone was detected only once. CDR3 sequence: CASSSPGLAGRGTGELFF. CDR3 coding DNA: TGTGCCAGCAGCTCACCGGGACTAGCGGGACGGGGTACCGGGGAGCTGTTTTTT. The chain combines TRBV5-4 with TRBJ2-2, with 13 bases matching TRBD2. Germline lookup yields CDR1 SGHNT and CDR2 YYREEE (reference sequence). This CDR3 has 18 residues. Unmatched junction bases numbered 10, after V lost 3 bases and J lost 5 bases.

This sequence joins TRBV28 and TRBJ2-1; 7 bases are shared with TRBD1. With 2 bases clipped from V and 4 bases from J, the junction kept 8 bases outside the gene matches. Germline V gene sequence: CDR1 MDHEN, CDR2 SYDVKM. The CDR3 sequence is 16 residues long. The CDR3 loop is CASSLPPGQPYNEQFF. The DNA of the CDR3 is TGTGCCAGCAGTTTACCGCCGGGACAGCCTTACAATGAGCAGTTCTTC.

For this clone: Germline and junction disagree at one end, which may indicate a read error. This chain links TRBV10-3 with TRBJ2-5; D is perhaps TRBD1 or TRBD2 (5 bases each). This CDR3 is 13 amino acids long. Germline loops: CDR1 ENHRY, CDR2 SYGVKD. CDR3 in DNA: TGTGCCACCAGTCGGGGCAGCCAAGAGACCCAGTACTTC. It codes for CATSRGSQETQYF.

The chain combines TRBV28 with TRBJ2-1, with 8 bases that match TRBD2. The V gene's germline CDR1 is MDHEN and CDR2 SYDVKM. The CDR3 is made up of 16 amino acids. The V and J ends lost 2 bases and 3 bases, in that order; junction bases with no gene match: 6. The CDR3 nucleotides read TGTGCCAGCAGTTTAGTGGGACTAGTATTCTACAATGAGCAGTTCTTC. Amino acid sequence: CASSLVGLVFYNEQFF.

The chain combines TRBV5-1 with TRBJ2-3, with D unclear. CDR3 length equals 15 residues. V shed 4 bases and J shed 1 base, with 13 bases lying between them. The germline CDR1 and CDR2 sequences are SGHRS and YFSETQ. The CDR3 nucleotides read TGCGCCAGCAGCCAAGGGCCGGCGGGCACAGATACGCAGTATTTT. It yields the protein CASSQGPAGTDTQYF.

The chain is built from TRBV5-1 and TRBJ2-7; D is possibly TRBD1 (6 bases). V was shortened by 5 bases and J by 2 bases, with 11 bases between the two germline ends. Per germline, CDR1 SGHRS and CDR2 YFSETQ. The CDR3 has 13 residues. This CDR3 is CASRGTWPYEQYF. CDR3 DNA sequence: TGCGCCAGCAGAGGGACATGGCCCTACGAGCAGTACTTC.

The genes are TRBV28 and TRBJ1-2; perhaps TRBD1 as D (6 bases). Germline CDR1 MDHEN, CDR2 SYDVKM. This CDR3 contains 15 residues. V gave up 2 bases and J gave up 6 bases, with 16 bases separating them. This chain's CDR3 is CASSLPLQGSHGYTF. In nucleotides, the CDR3 is TGTGCCAGCAGTTTACCCCTACAGGGATCCCATGGCTACACCTTC.

V and J are TRBV7-3 and TRBJ2-7, with D possibly matching TRBD1 (5 bases). V lost 8 bases to trimming and J lost 0 bases, with 23 bases between them. This CDR3 has 17 residues. Germline CDR1 SGHTA, CDR2 FQGTGA. The DNA for the CDR3 is TGTGCCAGCCTGCCGCATTGGTTGGCAGGGCCCTCCTACGAGCAGTACTTC. It yields the protein CASLPHWLAGPSYEQYF.

The chain has TRBV5-1 and TRBJ1-5, with a tentative D call TRBD1 (5 bases). V was pared by 4 bases and J by 4 bases, with 18 bases between. Germline values: CDR1 SGHRS, CDR2 YFSETQ. CDR3 length: 16 amino acids. For the CDR3, the DNA is TGCGCCAGCAGCAAATTACCCGGGGCTACTAATCAGCCCCAGCATTTT. Its protein is CASSKLPGATNQPQHF.

This chain joins TRBV11-2 and TRBJ2-1, with TRBD2 matching 8 bases. CDR1 SGHAT and CDR2 FQNNGV come from the germline V gene. The CDR3 spans 15 residues. Trimming took 5 bases from V and 2 from J; bases not matched to a gene: 5. The CDR3: CASSLNSGAYNEQFF. CDR3 bases: TGTGCCAGCAGCCTAAATAGCGGGGCCTACAATGAGCAGTTCTTC.